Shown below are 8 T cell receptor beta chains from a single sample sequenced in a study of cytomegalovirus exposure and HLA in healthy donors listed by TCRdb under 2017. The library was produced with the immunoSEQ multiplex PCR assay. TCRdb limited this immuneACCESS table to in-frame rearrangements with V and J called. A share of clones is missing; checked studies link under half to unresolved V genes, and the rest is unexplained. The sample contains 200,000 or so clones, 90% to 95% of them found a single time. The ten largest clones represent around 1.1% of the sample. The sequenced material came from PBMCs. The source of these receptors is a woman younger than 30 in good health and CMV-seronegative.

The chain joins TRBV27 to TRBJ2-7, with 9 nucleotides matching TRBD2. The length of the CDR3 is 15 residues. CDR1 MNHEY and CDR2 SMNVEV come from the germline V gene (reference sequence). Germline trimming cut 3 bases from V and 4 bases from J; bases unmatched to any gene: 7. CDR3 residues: CASSFTAGGEYEQYF. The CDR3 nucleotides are TGTGCCAGCAGTTTTACCGCGGGAGGGGAGTACGAGCAGTACTTC.

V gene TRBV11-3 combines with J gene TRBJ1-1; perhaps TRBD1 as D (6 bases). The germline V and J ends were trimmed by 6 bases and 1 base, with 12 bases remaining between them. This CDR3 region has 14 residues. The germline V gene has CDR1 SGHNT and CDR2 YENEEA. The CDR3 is CASSQDSWNTEAFF. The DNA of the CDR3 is TGTGCCAGCAGTCAGGACAGTTGGAACACTGAAGCTTTCTTT.

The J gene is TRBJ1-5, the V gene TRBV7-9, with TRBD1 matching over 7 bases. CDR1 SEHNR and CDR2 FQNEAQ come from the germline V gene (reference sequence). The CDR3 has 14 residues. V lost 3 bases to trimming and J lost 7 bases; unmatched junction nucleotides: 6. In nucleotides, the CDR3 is TGTGCCAGCAGCTTCGGTCTAGGGGGCCAGCCCCAGCATTTT. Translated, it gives CASSFGLGGQPQHF.

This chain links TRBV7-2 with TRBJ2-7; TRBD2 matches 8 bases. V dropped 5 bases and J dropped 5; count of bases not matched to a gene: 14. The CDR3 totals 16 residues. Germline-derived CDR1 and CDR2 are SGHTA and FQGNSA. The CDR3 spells CASSVQAAGGADEQYF. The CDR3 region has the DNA TGTGCCAGCAGCGTTCAAGCGGCGGGGGGCGCGGACGAGCAGTACTTC.

The chain's CDR3 is CASSKGQGAYQPQHF. DNA for the CDR3: TGTGCCAGTAGTAAGGGACAGGGGGCTTATCAGCCCCAGCATTTT. The V and J genes are TRBV19 and TRBJ1-5; 12 bases line up with TRBD1. The CDR3 covers 15 residues. Losses at the gene ends were 4 bases for V and 5 bases for J; bases not matched to a gene: 3. CDR1 LNHDA and CDR2 SQIVND come from the germline V gene (reference sequence).

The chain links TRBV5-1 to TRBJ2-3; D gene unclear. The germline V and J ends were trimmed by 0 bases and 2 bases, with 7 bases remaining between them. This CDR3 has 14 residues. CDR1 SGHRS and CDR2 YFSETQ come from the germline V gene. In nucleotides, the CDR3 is TGCGCCAGCAGCTTGGCCAGAATCACAGATACGCAGTATTTT. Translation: CASSLARITDTQYF.

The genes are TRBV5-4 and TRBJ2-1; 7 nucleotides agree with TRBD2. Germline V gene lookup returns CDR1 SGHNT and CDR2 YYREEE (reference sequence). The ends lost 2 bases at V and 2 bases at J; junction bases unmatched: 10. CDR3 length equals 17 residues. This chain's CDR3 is CASSFYIGRRTYNEQFF. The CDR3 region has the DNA TGTGCCAGCAGCTTCTACATCGGGAGGAGGACCTACAATGAGCAGTTCTTC.

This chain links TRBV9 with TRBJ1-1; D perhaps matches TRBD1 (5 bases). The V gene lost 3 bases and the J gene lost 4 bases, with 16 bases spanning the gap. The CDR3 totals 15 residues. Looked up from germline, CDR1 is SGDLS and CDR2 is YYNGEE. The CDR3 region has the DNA TGTGCCAGCAGCGCCCATCTAGGGGCCCCCACTGAAGCTTTCTTT. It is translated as CASSAHLGAPTEAFF.